This is a list of T cell receptor beta chains from one sample in a study of response to subunit inactivated influenza vaccine. One entry per CDR3 protein results from TCRdb running MiXCR on the RT-PCR reads. The sample lists about 780,000 distinct CDR3 sequences, 15% to 20% seen once, with around 9.9% in the top ten. The sample consisted of PBMCs from blood, taken less than 6 days after vaccination. These receptors all stem from a man over 45 who received an inactivated influenza vaccine. Both conserved end residues are part of each CDR3. Fields, in order: J gene, V gene, D gene, clone size, CDR3 DNA, CDR3 protein. A D gene is named only where the DNA matches it firmly. Size values are once, few and many counts, or a class for expanded clones, and some rows have none.

J: TRBJ1-1
V: TRBV20-1
D: .
size: few
DNA: TGCAGTGCCAAAATGGGGGGGGTGAGCACTGAAGCTTTCTTT
CDR3: CSAKMGGVSTEAFF

J: TRBJ2-1
V: TRBV29-1
D: TRBD1
size: .
DNA: TGCAGCGTCCTCGGCAAGGTGGGGACAGCCTACAATGAGCAGTTCTTC
CDR3: CSVLGKVGTAYNEQFF

J: TRBJ2-3
V: TRBV4-2
D: .
size: few
DNA: TGTGCCAGCAGCCAAGACGGTGGGGGGAGCACAGATACGCAGTATTTT
CDR3: CASSQDGGGSTDTQYF

J: TRBJ1-5
V: TRBV20-1
D: .
size: .
DNA: TGCAGTGCCAACCAAGGTGGCAGCAATCAGCCCCAGCATTTT
CDR3: CSANQGGSNQPQHF

J: TRBJ1-1
V: TRBV5-1
D: TRBD1
size: .
DNA: TGCGCCAGCAGCGGGAGGACAGGAGTGAACACTGAAGCTTTCTTT
CDR3: CASSGRTGVNTEAFF

J: TRBJ2-4
V: TRBV5-8
D: TRBD2
size: .
DNA: TGTGCCAGCAGCCCGGGAGGGAAAGCCAAAAACATTCACTACTTC
CDR3: CASSPGGKAKNIHYF

J: TRBJ1-1
V: TRBV20-1
D: .
size: .
DNA: TGCAGTGCTAGAGCCCTCCAGTGGCCGAACACTGAAGCTTTCTTT
CDR3: CSARALQWPNTEAFF

J: TRBJ2-1
V: TRBV5-6
D: TRBD2
size: .
DNA: TGTGCCAGCAGCTCTATTAGCGGGAGGGCCAGCAATGAGCAGTTCTTC
CDR3: CASSSISGRASNEQFF

J: TRBJ2-1
V: TRBV12-3/TRBV12-4
D: .
size: few
DNA: TGTGCCAGCAGGGGCACTAGCAATGAGCAGTTCTTC
CDR3: CASRGTSNEQFF

J: TRBJ2-1
V: TRBV5-5
D: TRBD2
size: few
DNA: TGTGCCAGCAGCCCTCCGTCCAGCGGGAGTTACCATGAGCAGTTCTTC
CDR3: CASSPPSSGSYHEQFF

J: TRBJ1-6
V: TRBV12-3/TRBV12-4
D: .
size: .
DNA: TGTGCCAGCAGTTTAGTCGGGACTCAGAATTCACCCCTCCACTTT
CDR3: CASSLVGTQNSPLHF

J: TRBJ2-5
V: TRBV4-2
D: TRBD1
size: .
DNA: TGTGCCAGCAGCCAAGATGTAGGGGGCAGGTGGGAGACCCAGTACTTC
CDR3: CASSQDVGGRWETQYF

J: TRBJ2-5
V: TRBV7-8
D: TRBD2
size: .
DNA: TGTGCCAGCAGCTTAGCGTCTAGCGGGGGCACGGAGACCCAGTACTTC
CDR3: CASSLASSGGTETQYF

J: TRBJ1-1
V: TRBV7-2
D: TRBD1
size: few
DNA: TGTGCCAGCAGCTTAGTGGGCAGGGGGCAGTACACTGAAGCTTTCTTT
CDR3: CASSLVGRGQYTEAFF

J: TRBJ2-4
V: TRBV5-6
D: .
size: few
DNA: TGTGCCAGCAGCTTGGTATCAGGCGGGACCATTCAGTACTTC
CDR3: CASSLVSGGTIQYF

J: TRBJ1-5
V: TRBV7-9
D: TRBD1
size: .
DNA: TGTGCCAGCACCCGGGGGGACAGTGGTCAGCCCCAGCATTTT
CDR3: CASTRGDSGQPQHF

J: TRBJ2-7
V: TRBV7-8
D: .
size: few
DNA: TGTGCCAGCAGCATAACCCGGGACGAGCAGTACTTC
CDR3: CASSITRDEQYF

J: TRBJ2-5
V: TRBV12-5
D: .
size: few
DNA: TGTGCTAGTGCCCTCGGAGGGGTAGAGACCCAGTACTTC
CDR3: CASALGGVETQYF

J: TRBJ2-7
V: TRBV28
D: .
size: .
DNA: TGTGCCAGCAGTTCCCCCGGGACACAGGGCGAGCAGTACTTC
CDR3: CASSSPGTQGEQYF

J: TRBJ2-1
V: TRBV7-3
D: TRBD2
size: few
DNA: TGTGCCAGCAGCTTTAGCGGGGCCCGCTACAATGAGCAGTTCTTC
CDR3: CASSFSGARYNEQFF

J: TRBJ1-4
V: TRBV5-1
D: .
size: few
DNA: TGCGCCAGCAGGGGGTCGACAGGCAATGAAAAACTGTTTTTT
CDR3: CASRGSTGNEKLFF

J: TRBJ2-3
V: TRBV2
D: .
size: .
DNA: TGTGCCAGCAGTGAAACTCAGGGTCAGAATACGCAGTATTTT
CDR3: CASSETQGQNTQYF

J: TRBJ2-7
V: TRBV28
D: TRBD1
size: .
DNA: TGTGCCAGCAGTTTATGGGACAGGGGGCAAGCTTACGAGCAGTACTTC
CDR3: CASSLWDRGQAYEQYF

J: TRBJ2-4
V: TRBV9
D: .
size: few
DNA: TGTGCCAGCAGCGTAGGCCCAGCGAGGGAGAACATTCAGTACTTC
CDR3: CASSVGPARENIQYF